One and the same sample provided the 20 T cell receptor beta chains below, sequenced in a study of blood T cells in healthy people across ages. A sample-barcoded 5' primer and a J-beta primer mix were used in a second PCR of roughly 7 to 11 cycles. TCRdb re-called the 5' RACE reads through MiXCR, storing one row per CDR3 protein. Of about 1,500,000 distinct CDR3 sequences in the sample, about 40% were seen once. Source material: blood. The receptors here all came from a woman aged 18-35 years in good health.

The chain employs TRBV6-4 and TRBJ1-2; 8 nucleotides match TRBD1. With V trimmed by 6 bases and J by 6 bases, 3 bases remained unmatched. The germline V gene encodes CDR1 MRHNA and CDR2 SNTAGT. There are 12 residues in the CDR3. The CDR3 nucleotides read TGTGCCAGCAGGGGGACAGGAGATGGCTACACCTTC. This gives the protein CASRGTGDGYTF.

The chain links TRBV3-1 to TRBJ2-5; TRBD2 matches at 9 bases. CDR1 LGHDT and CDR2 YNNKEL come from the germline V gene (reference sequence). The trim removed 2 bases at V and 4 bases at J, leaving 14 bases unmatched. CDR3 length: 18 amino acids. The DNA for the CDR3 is TGTGCCAGCAGCCAAAATCCACTGGTTACTAGCGGGTCAGAGACCCAGTACTTC. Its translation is CASSQNPLVTSGSETQYF.

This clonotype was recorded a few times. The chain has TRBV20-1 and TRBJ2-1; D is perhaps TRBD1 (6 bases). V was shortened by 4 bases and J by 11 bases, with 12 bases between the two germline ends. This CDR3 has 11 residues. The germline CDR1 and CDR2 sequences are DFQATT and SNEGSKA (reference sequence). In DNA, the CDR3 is TGCAGTGCTATTCTTCAGGGGAAGCAGTTCTTC. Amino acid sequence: CSAILQGKQFF.

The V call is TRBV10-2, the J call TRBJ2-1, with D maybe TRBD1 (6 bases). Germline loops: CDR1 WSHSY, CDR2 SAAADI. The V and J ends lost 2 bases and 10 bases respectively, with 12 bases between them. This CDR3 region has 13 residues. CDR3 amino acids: CASSEKGVYEQFF. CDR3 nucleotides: TGCGCCAGCAGTGAGAAGGGGGTCTACGAGCAGTTCTTC.

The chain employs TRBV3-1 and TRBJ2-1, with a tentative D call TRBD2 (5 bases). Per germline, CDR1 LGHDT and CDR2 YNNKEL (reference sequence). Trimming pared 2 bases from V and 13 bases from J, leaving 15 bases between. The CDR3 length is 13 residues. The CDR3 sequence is CASSQMGRALQFF. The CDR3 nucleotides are TGTGCCAGCAGCCAAATGGGGAGAGCCTTACAGTTCTTC.

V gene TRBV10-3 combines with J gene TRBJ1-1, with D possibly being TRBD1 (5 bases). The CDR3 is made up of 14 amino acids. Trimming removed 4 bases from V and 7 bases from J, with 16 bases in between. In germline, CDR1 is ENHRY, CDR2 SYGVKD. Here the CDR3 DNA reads TGTGCCATCAGTGGACCCGAGGGACCCGGTGAAGCTTTCTTT. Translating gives CAISGPEGPGEAFF.

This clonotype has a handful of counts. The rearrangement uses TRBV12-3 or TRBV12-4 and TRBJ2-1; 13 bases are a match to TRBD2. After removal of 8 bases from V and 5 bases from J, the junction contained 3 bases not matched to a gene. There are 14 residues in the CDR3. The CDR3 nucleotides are TGTGCCAGCGCGGGACTAGCGGGGAACAATGAGCAGTTCTTC. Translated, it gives CASAGLAGNNEQFF.

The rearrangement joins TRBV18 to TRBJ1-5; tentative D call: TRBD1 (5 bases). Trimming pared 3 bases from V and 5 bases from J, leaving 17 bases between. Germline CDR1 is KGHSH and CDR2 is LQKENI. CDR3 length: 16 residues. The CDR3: CASSPPRGGLDQPQHF. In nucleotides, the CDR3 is TGTGCCAGCTCACCCCCCCGGGGGGGATTAGATCAGCCCCAGCATTTT.

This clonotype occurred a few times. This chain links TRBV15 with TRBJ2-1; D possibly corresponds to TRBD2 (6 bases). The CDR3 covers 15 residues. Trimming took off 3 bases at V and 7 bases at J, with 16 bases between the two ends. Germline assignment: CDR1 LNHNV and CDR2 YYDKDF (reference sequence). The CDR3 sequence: CATSRLGLQVNEQFF. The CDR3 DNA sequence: TGTGCCACCAGCAGGCTGGGACTGCAAGTTAATGAGCAGTTCTTC. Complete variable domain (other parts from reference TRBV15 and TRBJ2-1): DAMVIQNPRYQVTQFGKPVTLSCSQTLNHNVMYWYQQKSSQAPKLLFHYYDKDFNNEADTPDNFQSRRPNTSFCFLDIRSPGLGDTAMYLCATSRLGLQVNEQFFGPGTRLTVL.

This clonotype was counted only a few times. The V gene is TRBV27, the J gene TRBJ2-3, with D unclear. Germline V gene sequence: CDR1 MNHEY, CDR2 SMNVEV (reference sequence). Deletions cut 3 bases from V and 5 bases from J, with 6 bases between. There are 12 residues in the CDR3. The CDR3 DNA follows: TGTGCCAGCAGTTTTATTGGAGATACGCAGTATTTT. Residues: CASSFIGDTQYF.

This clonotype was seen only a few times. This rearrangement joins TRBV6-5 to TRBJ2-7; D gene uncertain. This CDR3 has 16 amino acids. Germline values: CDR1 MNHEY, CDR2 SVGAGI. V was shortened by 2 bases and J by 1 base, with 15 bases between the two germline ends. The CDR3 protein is CASSYRSPKVSYEQYF. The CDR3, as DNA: TGTGCCAGCAGTTACCGCAGTCCGAAGGTGTCCTACGAGCAGTACTTC.

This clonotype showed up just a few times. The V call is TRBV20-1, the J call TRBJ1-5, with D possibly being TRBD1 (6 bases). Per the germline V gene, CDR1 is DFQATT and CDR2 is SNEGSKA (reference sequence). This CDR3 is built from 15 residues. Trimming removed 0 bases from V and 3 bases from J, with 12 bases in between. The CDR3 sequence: CSARDLRDNNQPQHF. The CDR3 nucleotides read TGCAGTGCTAGAGACCTCAGGGACAACAATCAGCCCCAGCATTTT.

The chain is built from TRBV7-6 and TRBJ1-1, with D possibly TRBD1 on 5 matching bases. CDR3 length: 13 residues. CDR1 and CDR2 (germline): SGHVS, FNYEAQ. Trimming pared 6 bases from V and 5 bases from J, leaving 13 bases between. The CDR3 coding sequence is TGTGCCAGCAGTCCGGACATCGGGACTGAAGCTTTCTTT. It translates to CASSPDIGTEAFF.

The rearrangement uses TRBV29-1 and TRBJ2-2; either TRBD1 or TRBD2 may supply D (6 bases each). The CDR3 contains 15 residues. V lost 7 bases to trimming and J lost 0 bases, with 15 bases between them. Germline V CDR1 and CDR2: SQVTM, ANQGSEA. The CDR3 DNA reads TGCAGCGGTCTTCGGGGGCCCGCGAACACCGGGGAGCTGTTTTTT. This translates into CSGLRGPANTGELFF.

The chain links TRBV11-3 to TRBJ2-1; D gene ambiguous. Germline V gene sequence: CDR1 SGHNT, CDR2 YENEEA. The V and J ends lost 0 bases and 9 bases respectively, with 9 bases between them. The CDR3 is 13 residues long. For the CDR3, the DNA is TGTGCCAGCAGCTTAGATATCGTCCGTGAGCAGTTCTTC. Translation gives CASSLDIVREQFF.

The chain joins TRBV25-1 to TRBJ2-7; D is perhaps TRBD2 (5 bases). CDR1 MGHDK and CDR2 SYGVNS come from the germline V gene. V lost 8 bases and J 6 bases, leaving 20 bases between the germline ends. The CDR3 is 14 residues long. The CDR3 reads CASSWHRDPCEQYF. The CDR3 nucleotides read TGTGCCAGCTCCTGGCACCGGGATCCCTGCGAGCAGTACTTC.

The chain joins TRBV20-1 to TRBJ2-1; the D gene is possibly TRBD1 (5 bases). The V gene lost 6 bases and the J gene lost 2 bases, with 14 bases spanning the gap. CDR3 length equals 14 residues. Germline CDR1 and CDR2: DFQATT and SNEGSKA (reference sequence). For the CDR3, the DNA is TGCAGTGCCCCCCAAAGGGGCCCCTACAATGAGCAGTTCTTC. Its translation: CSAPQRGPYNEQFF.

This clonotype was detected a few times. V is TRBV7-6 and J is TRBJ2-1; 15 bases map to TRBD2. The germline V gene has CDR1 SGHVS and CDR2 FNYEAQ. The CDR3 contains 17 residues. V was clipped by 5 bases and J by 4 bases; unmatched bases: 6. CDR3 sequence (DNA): TGTGCCAGCAGCAAGGGACTAGCGGGGGGTGGGTACAATGAGCAGTTCTTC. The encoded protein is CASSKGLAGGGYNEQFF.

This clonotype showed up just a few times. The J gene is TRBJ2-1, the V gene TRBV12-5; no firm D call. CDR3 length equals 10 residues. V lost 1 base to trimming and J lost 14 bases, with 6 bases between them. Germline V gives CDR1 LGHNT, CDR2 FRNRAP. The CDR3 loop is CASGLDIKFF. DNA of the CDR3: TGTGCTAGTGGTTTGGACATAAAGTTCTTC.

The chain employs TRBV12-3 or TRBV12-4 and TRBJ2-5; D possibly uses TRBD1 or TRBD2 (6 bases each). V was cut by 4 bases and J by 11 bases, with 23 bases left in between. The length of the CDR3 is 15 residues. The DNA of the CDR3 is TGTGCCAGCAGTTACGGGGGCCTAAATTACAATGAGCAGTACTTC. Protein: CASSYGGLNYNEQYF.